The following is a T cell receptor beta chain sequence with its context. This clone occurred a few times. Its antigen remains unidentified. One base away there is no much larger clone; base qualities are not given. The library was obtained by the immunoSEQ multiplex PCR assay. To provide template for TCR sequencing, every sample had RNA extracted and reverse transcribed into cDNA. First-strand cDNA was synthesized using SuperScript III with a 2:1 mix of oligo-dT and random hexamers. Amplification bias was assessed with a synthetic immune receptor repertoire, and residual bias was removed computationally. Regarding the original processing steps: Raw reads were preprocessed for error removal, and CDR3 was defined according to IMGT conventions as running from the conserved cysteine to phenylalanine. Clonality was computed as 1 minus the Shannon entropy, with the entropy normalized by log2 of the number of productive unique TCRs. Scalp TCRbeta sequences were cross-referenced with sorted blood CD4 and CD8 repertoires so that the CD4 or CD8 identity of scalp clones could be inferred. The clones in this table, taken by TCRdb from immuneACCESS, are in-frame only. Not every clone is retained; where verified, under half of the shortfall comes from an unresolved V gene, and the cause of the rest is unknown. V, J and clone size derive from that table, while D and trimming were established from the DNA sequence. Counted in this sample were over 150,000 clones; around 63% of them appeared once. Of the sample, more than 1.5% is held by the ten largest clones.

The sample is drawn from a study of CD8+ T cells in alopecia areata (dated by TCRdb to the late 2010s). Study-level background: The treated patients took part in an open-label pilot trial in which moderate-to-severe alopecia areata was treated with oral tofacitinib at 5 to 10 mg twice daily. Clonality in the scalp was compared among normal scalp (n=4), patchy alopecia areata scalp (n=8), and alopecia totalis/universalis scalp (n=8). The RNA source kit depended on sample type: the PAXgene miRNA kit for fixed scalp, the miRNeasy kit for PBMCs, and the RNeasy kit for mouse skin. Patients on tofacitinib were biopsied at baseline and after 4 and 24 weeks of treatment, and several of the patients also had a later scalp biopsy. Scalp tissue and sorted CD4+ and CD8+ peripheral blood T cells from patchy and totalis/universalis alopecia areata patients and from healthy controls were covered by human TCRbeta sequencing. To study T cell clonal expansion in alopecia areata, the researchers applied high-throughput TCRbeta sequencing to both the C3H/HeJ mouse model and human patients. immunoSEQ multiplex PCR using 35 Vbeta forward primers and 13 Jbeta reverse primers was used to amplify TCRbeta CDR3 regions. Tofacitinib was administered for 6 to 18 months, and 6 months of follow-up off drug were then conducted to assess delayed response and recurrence. Findings and caveats that apply to the study as a whole: Compared with mice, TCR sequences shared between patients were less clear, possibly partly because of HLA diversity across the patient population. Resident alphabeta T cells in normal human skin are also sequenced, complicating scalp TCR repertoire analysis, unlike mouse skin dominated by gammadelta T cells. Lesional scalp, especially in alopecia totalis/universalis, showed higher clonality and more expanded CD8+ clones than normal scalp, suggesting antigenic drive.

The junction carries 7 bases between V and J, which are trimmed by 2 bases and 0 bases respectively. Inclusive of the bounding cysteine and phenylalanine, the CDR3 is 14 residues long. Only the CDR3 region is kept as DNA, spanning 42 bases read in frame from base 1. From a lookup of the germline V gene, CDR1 and CDR2 are SGHTA and FQGNSA. According to the study, the label for this sample's time point signals: baseline before oral tofacitinib. Peripheral blood and lesional scalp punch biopsies were obtained from patients with alopecia areata. PBMCs were separated by density centrifugation and stained for CD3, CD4 and CD8, after which CD4+ and CD8+ T cells were sorted on a FACSAria.

The receptor was derived from a human donor with alopecia areata. This specimen consisted of CD4+ T cells sorted from blood, obtained at week 0. The rearranged segments are TRBV7-2 and TRBJ1-1; no D segment can be confidently identified. The CDR3 region reads CASSLQQMNTEAFF. The nucleotides read TGTGCCAGCAGCTTACAGCAGATGAACACTGAAGCTTTCTTT.